These T cell receptor beta chains were read from a single sample in a study of CD8 T cells in ankylosing spondylitis. TCRdb reanalysed the 5' RACE reads using MiXCR and keeps one entry per CDR3 protein. The data contain about 340,000 distinct CDR3 sequences, 14% to 15% of them singletons. The sequenced sample was blood, either unsorted or a sorted T cell fraction (not recorded which). The receptor set was obtained from a male donor with ankylosing spondylitis or in good health (not recorded which). CDR3s include the opening cysteine and the closing phenylalanine or tryptophan. Fields, in order: J gene, D gene, CDR3 length, V gene, clone size, CDR3 protein. A D gene is named only where the DNA matches it firmly. Some rows mark clone size as missing; the rest say once, few, many or name a class of expanded clone.

J: TRBJ1-4; D: TRBD1; length: 14; V: TRBV5-1; size: few; CDR3: CASSAGQGGEKLFF
J: TRBJ2-7; D: TRBD2; length: 14; V: TRBV7-2; size: few; CDR3: CASSFGLAGGKQYF
J: TRBJ1-2; D: NA; length: 17; V: TRBV7-9; size: NA; CDR3: CASSLGVSIGGQDGYTF
J: TRBJ1-2; D: NA; length: 14; V: TRBV12-3/TRBV12-4; size: many; CDR3: CASRGDSPNYGYTF
J: TRBJ2-2; D: NA; length: 14; V: TRBV14; size: many; CDR3: CASSQDRGTGELFF
J: TRBJ2-3; D: TRBD2; length: 16; V: TRBV24-1; size: few; CDR3: CATSDSLAEGTDTQYF
J: TRBJ2-5; D: NA; length: 15; V: TRBV12-3/TRBV12-4; size: few; CDR3: CASSPGTPKGGTQYF
J: TRBJ2-1; D: TRBD1; length: 18; V: TRBV12-3/TRBV12-4; size: few; CDR3: CASSPGQGAWFRDNEQFF
J: TRBJ2-2; D: NA; length: 16; V: TRBV4-1; size: few; CDR3: CASSQGKGPATGELFF
J: TRBJ2-2; D: NA; length: 15; V: TRBV7-8; size: NA; CDR3: CASSHSSVNTGELFF
J: TRBJ2-1; D: NA; length: 15; V: TRBV12-3/TRBV12-4; size: few; CDR3: CASSRTGTAYNEQFF
J: TRBJ2-1; D: TRBD1; length: 16; V: TRBV5-1; size: few; CDR3: CASSSRDRDSNNEQFF
J: TRBJ1-6; D: NA; length: 14; V: TRBV6-5; size: few; CDR3: CASSWDRDNSPLHF
J: TRBJ1-1; D: NA; length: 15; V: TRBV7-9; size: NA; CDR3: CASSPRGAVNTEAFF
J: TRBJ2-1; D: NA; length: 14; V: TRBV20-1; size: few; CDR3: CSAPRGPTYNEQFF
J: TRBJ1-1; D: TRBD1; length: 13; V: TRBV12-3/TRBV12-4; size: many; CDR3: CASRRQGNTEAFF
J: TRBJ2-5; D: TRBD2; length: 16; V: TRBV20-1; size: NA; CDR3: CSAVLAGGEWRETQYF
J: TRBJ1-3; D: TRBD1; length: 15; V: TRBV11-2; size: few; CDR3: CASSREGAVGNTIYF
J: TRBJ2-4; D: NA; length: 14; V: TRBV12-3/TRBV12-4; size: few; CDR3: CASSGTPRGNIQYF
J: TRBJ2-5; D: NA; length: 12; V: TRBV5-1; size: few; CDR3: CASSLIGETQYF
J: TRBJ1-4; D: NA; length: 13; V: TRBV5-1; size: few; CDR3: CASSDGPKEKLFF
J: TRBJ2-1; D: TRBD2; length: 14; V: TRBV10-3; size: many; CDR3: CAISEALAGGPSFF
J: TRBJ2-1; D: TRBD2; length: 15; V: TRBV20-1; size: NA; CDR3: CSARPGGGGYNEQFF
J: TRBJ2-7; D: TRBD1; length: 14; V: TRBV5-1; size: NA; CDR3: CASSTGTGGIEQYF
J: TRBJ2-5; D: NA; length: 16; V: TRBV5-1; size: few; CDR3: CASSLGAQTGAETQYF
J: TRBJ1-1; D: TRBD1; length: 15; V: TRBV5-1; size: NA; CDR3: CASSRTGSSDTEAFF
J: TRBJ1-2; D: NA; length: 13; V: TRBV11-3; size: NA; CDR3: CASSLAGSSGYTF
J: TRBJ2-7; D: NA; length: 13; V: TRBV3-1; size: few; CDR3: CASSQDRSREQYF
J: TRBJ2-1; D: NA; length: 16; V: TRBV20-1; size: few; CDR3: CSARDQERLAYNEQFF
J: TRBJ2-7; D: NA; length: 10; V: TRBV5-1; size: NA; CDR3: CASRGYEQYF
J: TRBJ1-2; D: NA; length: 13; V: TRBV5-5; size: NA; CDR3: CASSLQINYGYTF
J: TRBJ1-1; D: NA; length: 16; V: TRBV5-5; size: many; CDR3: CASSLGWGSGNTEAFF
J: TRBJ2-7; D: NA; length: 16; V: TRBV5-1; size: few; CDR3: CASSFGPLPLSYEQYF
J: TRBJ1-2; D: NA; length: 12; V: TRBV2; size: few; CDR3: CASTVQGTGYTF
J: TRBJ1-2; D: TRBD1; length: 13; V: TRBV6-5; size: NA; CDR3: CASSYPGTEGYTF
J: TRBJ1-1; D: NA; length: 16; V: TRBV10-3; size: many; CDR3: CAISEYIVADNTEAFF
J: TRBJ2-2; D: TRBD2; length: 15; V: TRBV11-2; size: NA; CDR3: CASNPLAGVSGELFF
J: TRBJ2-3; D: NA; length: 15; V: TRBV7-9; size: NA; CDR3: CASSLGSHGREPQYF
J: TRBJ2-1; D: TRBD2; length: 14; V: TRBV5-1; size: NA; CDR3: CASSPGLVLGEQFF
J: TRBJ2-7; D: NA; length: 13; V: TRBV12-3/TRBV12-4; size: few; CDR3: CASSIGHAYEQYF
J: TRBJ2-1; D: TRBD2; length: 17; V: TRBV4-1; size: few; CDR3: CASSQVDLGLAYNEQFF
J: TRBJ2-3; D: TRBD2; length: 17; V: TRBV5-1; size: few; CDR3: CASRRLAGGPIADTQYF
J: TRBJ2-2; D: TRBD2; length: 15; V: TRBV7-2; size: many; CDR3: CASSLSGGNTGELFF